This T cell receptor (beta chain) was identified in a study of T cells after yellow fever vaccination. Study details: When fractions had low cell numbers, they were prepared with SMART-Seq v4 Ultra Low Input. General observations from the study: CD4 and CD8 compartments shared a small share of clonotypes, likely from convergent recombination. Post-booster repertoires contained most primary-vaccination clones again (roughly 96% CD4, 85% to 90% CD8).

Note on this clonotype: Its antigen is as yet unknown.

Template-switching 5'RACE yielded the TCR cDNA; a universal primer site and UMIs were added in the process. TCRdb analysed the 5' RACE reads with MiXCR anew, one entry per CDR3 protein. The sample holds fewer than 650,000 distinct CDR3 sequences; just over 20% are singletons and the top ten take roughly 16%. The sequence derives from a young man who received the YFV17D yellow fever vaccine. Sequenced here: PBMCs, sampled approximately 20 days after the first yellow fever vaccination.

This CDR3 reads CASSQDWQGQETQYF. The CDR3 DNA sequence: TGCGCCAGCAGCCAAGATTGGCAGGGGCAAGAGACCCAGTACTTC. The V gene is TRBV4-3, the J gene TRBJ2-5; a possible D gene is TRBD1 (6 bases). CDR1 is LGHNA and CDR2 is YSLEER in the germline V gene. Trimming left V 0 bases short and J 2 bases short, with 10 bases between. The CDR3 is 15 residues long.